These 4 T cell receptor beta chains were sequenced from one sample in a study of CD8 T cells in ankylosing spondylitis. TCRdb re-analysed the 5' RACE reads in MiXCR, keeping a single row per CDR3 protein. Counted here are roughly 250,000 distinct CDR3 sequences, over 9.5% occurring once; the ten biggest clones make up approximately 2.5%. Sequences were obtained from blood, either unsorted or a sorted T cell fraction (not recorded which). The receptors here all came from a male donor with ankylosing spondylitis or in good health (not recorded which).

Ten or more counts support this clonotype. The chain couples TRBV20-1 to TRBJ2-7; TRBD2 aligns across 8 bases. This CDR3 spans 15 amino acids. With 6 bases clipped from V and 0 bases from J, the junction kept 10 bases outside the gene matches. CDR1 DFQATT and CDR2 SNEGSKA come from the germline V gene (reference sequence). The CDR3: CSALFGGDYSYEQYF. The CDR3 DNA sequence: TGCAGTGCCCTATTCGGGGGGGACTACTCCTACGAGCAGTACTTC.

This clonotype was detected a few times. This chain joins TRBV7-8 and TRBJ1-6; 7 bases are shared with TRBD1. V lost 5 bases, J lost 14 bases, and 15 bases stayed unmatched. The CDR3 extends over 15 amino acids. Germline CDR1 reads SGHVS; CDR2 reads FQNEAQ. CDR3 residues: CASSPGQAPVGTLHF. CDR3 bases: TGTGCCAGCAGCCCTGGACAGGCGCCGGTTGGGACCCTCCACTTT.

This clonotype was detected a few times. A read error is possible here, since a much larger clone lies one base away. The chain couples TRBV15 to TRBJ1-5; D is perhaps TRBD1 (5 bases). The CDR3 is 15 amino acids. In germline, CDR1 is LNHNV, CDR2 YYDKDF (reference sequence). Trimming pared 1 base from V and 4 bases from J, leaving 11 bases between. CDR3 loop: CATSRGSRVNQPQHF. The CDR3 DNA follows: TGTGCCACCAGCAGAGGGAGCAGGGTAAATCAGCCCCAGCATTTT. The full variable domain, completed using reference TRBV15 and TRBJ1-5, is DAMVIQNPRYQVTQFGKPVTLSCSQTLNHNVMYWYQQKSSQAPKLLFHYYDKDFNNEADTPDNFQSRRPNTSFCFLDIRSPGLGDTAMYLCATSRGSRVNQPQHFGDGTRLSIL.

The chain joins TRBV7-7 to TRBJ2-3, with 8 bases identical to TRBD2. V was clipped by 4 bases and J by 4 bases; unmatched bases: 4. The CDR3 sequence is 14 residues long. Germline lookup yields CDR1 SSHAT and CDR2 FNYEAQ (reference sequence). The CDR3 region has the DNA TGTGCCAGCAGCTCCGGGACTAGTCCAGATACGCAGTATTTT. This gives the protein CASSSGTSPDTQYF.